The 21 T cell receptor beta chains below come from one sample, sequenced in a study of shared clonotypes between healthy human individuals (dated by TCRdb to the early 2020s). CD8 naive samples were CD45RO-negative cells positively selected for CCR7, giving a CD45RA+CCR7+ population that excluded TemRA cells. Libraries were constructed by the immunoSEQ multiplex PCR assay. TCRdb holds this immuneACCESS table with in-frame rearrangements only. Some clones are missing; in checked studies, unresolved V genes explain under half, and the rest has no known cause. A total of about 1.9 million clones appear in this sample, about 94% of them only once. About 1.6% of the sample goes to the ten largest clones. Sequencing was done on a sample of naive CD8+ T cells from PBMCs. The label giving this sample's cell subset or site can be read as: CD45RA+CCR7+. Receptors were obtained from a young man in good health. Some clones in this sample may be carry-over from other donors' samples.

The chain joins TRBV7-6 to TRBJ1-1; possibly TRBD1 for D (6 bases). Germline CDR1 reads SGHVS; CDR2 reads FNYEAQ. Trimming removed 2 bases at V and 8 bases at J, with 9 bases between. This CDR3 has 12 amino acids. The CDR3 here is CASSLPGTEAFF. The CDR3 DNA reads TGTGCCAGCAGCTTACCCGGGACAGAAGCTTTCTTT.

This chain joins TRBV11-2 and TRBJ2-6; possible D gene TRBD1, 6 bases. V lost 1 base, J lost 4 bases, and 14 bases lay in between. The CDR3 has 17 amino acids. Germline CDR1 reads SGHAT; CDR2 reads FQNNGV. The CDR3 coding sequence is TGTGCCAGCAGCTTAGCTCTTTGGACAGCCGGGGCCAACGTCCTGACTTTC. Residues: CASSLALWTAGANVLTF.

The rearrangement joins TRBV7-6 to TRBJ2-7; tentative D call: TRBD2 (6 bases). The germline V gene has CDR1 SGHVS and CDR2 FNYEAQ. The germline V and J ends were trimmed by 5 bases and 2 bases, with 16 bases remaining between them. The CDR3 extends over 15 amino acids. The CDR3 DNA sequence: TGTGCCAGCAGCGGCTCACCGGGACTCCCCTACGAGCAGTACTTC. Its protein is CASSGSPGLPYEQYF.

The rearrangement joins TRBV27 to TRBJ2-7, with TRBD2 matching over 14 bases. Germline CDR1 and CDR2: MNHEY and SMNVEV (reference sequence). V shed 4 bases, J shed 4 bases, and the junction held 6 bases outside the gene matches. This CDR3 region has 16 residues. In nucleotides, the CDR3 is TGTGCCAGCAGTTCCGGACTAGCGGGAGGCAGGTACGAGCAGTACTTC. Encoded protein: CASSSGLAGGRYEQYF.

J is TRBJ2-2 and V is TRBV7-9, with a weak D call TRBD2 (5 bases). The CDR3 is 17 amino acids. CDR1 and CDR2 (germline): SEHNR, FQNEAQ (reference sequence). With 1 base removed from V and 6 bases from J, the gap between germline ends came to 18 bases. CDR3 coding DNA: TGTGCCAGCAGCTTAGATCGAGCGGCTACTGTCTCCGGGGAGCTGTTTTTT. Amino acid sequence: CASSLDRAATVSGELFF.

As regards this clone: The identical CDR3 is also encoded by other nucleotide sequences in the sample. This chain joins TRBV9 and TRBJ2-7; 11 nucleotides align to TRBD2. After removal of 3 bases from V and 2 bases from J, the junction contained 4 bases not matched to a gene. This CDR3 has 15 amino acids. In germline, CDR1 is SGDLS, CDR2 YYNGEE. CDR3 coding DNA: TGTGCCAGCAGCGAGGGACTAGCGGAAACCTACGAGCAGTACTTC. Amino acid sequence: CASSEGLAETYEQYF. The full variable domain, in which reference TRBV9 and TRBJ2-7 provide the parts outside the CDR3, is DSGVTQTPKHLITATGQRVTLRCSPRSGDLSVYWYQQSLDQGLQFLIQYYNGEERAKGNILERFSAQQFPDLHSELNLSSLELGDSALYFCASSEGLAETYEQYFGPGTRLTVT.

The rearrangement links TRBV27 to TRBJ2-1, with 9 bases aligning to TRBD1. V gave up 6 bases and J gave up 1 base; unmatched junction bases: 1. This CDR3 is 14 amino acids long. The V gene's germline CDR1 is MNHEY and CDR2 SMNVEV (reference sequence). For the CDR3, the DNA is TGTGCCAGCAGGACAGGGGGATCCTACAATGAGCAGTTCTTC. Residues: CASRTGGSYNEQFF.

The gene calls are TRBV27 and TRBJ2-7; D uncertain. In germline, CDR1 is MNHEY, CDR2 SMNVEV (reference sequence). This CDR3 region has 14 residues. Deletions cut 6 bases from V and 5 bases from J, with 17 bases between. This CDR3 is CASSYLSGIHEQYF. CDR3 nucleotides: TGTGCCAGCAGCTACCTCAGTGGAATCCACGAGCAGTACTTC.

The rearrangement joins TRBV7-2 to TRBJ2-7; possible D gene TRBD2, 5 bases. The ends were cut back, 2 bases at V and 3 bases at J, with 8 bases in the middle. The CDR3 runs 13 residues. Per the germline V gene, CDR1 is SGHTA and CDR2 is FQGNSA. The CDR3 loop reads CASSLSRDYEQYF. DNA of the CDR3: TGTGCCAGCAGCTTAAGCCGGGACTACGAGCAGTACTTC.

The V and J genes are TRBV28 and TRBJ2-3; 7 bases fit TRBD2. In germline, CDR1 is MDHEN, CDR2 SYDVKM. CDR3 length: 16 residues. With 3 bases clipped from V and 1 base from J, the junction kept 7 bases outside the gene matches. The CDR3 DNA is TGTGCCAGCAGTTTCCCGGCTAGCGGAGGCACAGATACGCAGTATTTT. Translation gives CASSFPASGGTDTQYF.

The chain links TRBV10-3 to TRBJ1-2, with D unclear. Germline assignment: CDR1 ENHRY and CDR2 SYGVKD. The V end was cut by 2 bases, the J end by 0 bases, with 10 bases between. The CDR3 sequence is 15 residues long. The CDR3 DNA sequence: TGTGCCATCAGTGAGAGGACTGAAGCTAACTATGGCTACACCTTC. It is translated as CAISERTEANYGYTF.

Only one count was recorded for this clone. The gene calls are TRBV10-3 and TRBJ2-1; TRBD1 is a possible D gene (6 bases). Trimming cost V 4 bases and J 6 bases, with 13 bases left between them. The CDR3 runs 14 residues. Germline V gene lookup returns CDR1 ENHRY and CDR2 SYGVKD. The CDR3 DNA reads as TGTGCCATCAGTGGAGGCAGGGGCTTCAATGAGCAGTTCTTC. This encodes CAISGGRGFNEQFF.

The chain has TRBV27 and TRBJ2-1; 12 bases fit TRBD2. Germline CDR1 MNHEY, CDR2 SMNVEV (reference sequence). CDR3 length: 17 amino acids. J gave up 7 bases and V 1 base, and 8 bases lay outside the gene matches. CDR3: CASSLWASGREENEQFF. The DNA of the CDR3 is TGTGCCAGCAGTTTATGGGCTAGCGGGAGGGAAGAGAATGAGCAGTTCTTC.

The V call is TRBV7-6, the J call TRBJ2-3, with D perhaps TRBD2 (6 bases). From germline, CDR1 is SGHVS and CDR2 FNYEAQ. V was shortened by 2 bases and J by 6 bases, with 12 bases between the two germline ends. This CDR3 has 14 amino acids. The CDR3 loop reads CASSLLAEADTQYF. CDR3 in DNA: TGTGCCAGCAGCTTATTAGCGGAGGCTGATACGCAGTATTTT. The complete variable domain, with remaining parts taken from reference TRBV7-6 and TRBJ2-3, reads GAGVSQSPRYKVTKRGQDVALRCDPISGHVSLYWYRQALGQGPEFLTYFNYEAQQDKSGLPNDRFSAERPEGSISTLTIQRTEQRDSAMYRCASSLLAEADTQYFGPGTRLTVL.

The V call is TRBV7-9, the J call TRBJ1-1, with D perhaps TRBD1 (5 bases). Trimming shortened V by 8 bases and J by 4 bases, and 20 bases separated the two germline ends. The CDR3 contains 15 residues. Germline-derived CDR1 and CDR2 are SEHNR and FQNEAQ (reference sequence). The chain's CDR3 is CASDVGGARVTEAFF. DNA of the CDR3: TGTGCCAGCGACGTTGGAGGGGCGCGGGTCACTGAAGCTTTCTTT.

The chain recombines TRBV15 with TRBJ1-2, with 7 bases lining up with TRBD1. Germline-derived CDR1 and CDR2 are LNHNV and YYDKDF (reference sequence). The junction had 11 bases not matched to a gene; V was cut back by 5 bases and J by 5 bases. The CDR3 has 15 residues. CDR3 region: CATSAGTAGNYGYTF. In DNA, the CDR3 is TGTGCCACCAGCGCGGGGACAGCAGGAAATTATGGCTACACCTTC.

The chain links TRBV7-9 to TRBJ1-2; TRBD1 matches 9 bases. The CDR3 covers 17 residues. The ends lost 1 base at V and 7 bases at J; junction bases unmatched: 13. CDR1 SEHNR and CDR2 FQNEAQ come from the germline V gene (reference sequence). CDR3 DNA sequence: TGTGCCAGCAGCTTAGATACAGGGGGCCTGGAGGGTGGTGGCTACACCTTC. Its protein is CASSLDTGGLEGGGYTF.

This clone came up once. This chain uses TRBV5-5 with TRBJ2-5; D remains ambiguous. The CDR3 consists of 16 residues. CDR1 SGHKS and CDR2 YYEKEE come from the germline V gene (reference sequence). Trimming cost V 2 bases and J 1 base, with 15 bases left between them. CDR3 coding DNA: TGTGCCAGCAGCTTTGGTCGATGGGCAGGCCAAGAGACCCAGTACTTC. It specifies CASSFGRWAGQETQYF.

The V and J genes are TRBV27 and TRBJ2-1; 9 nucleotides agree with TRBD1. Germline CDR1 is MNHEY and CDR2 is SMNVEV (reference sequence). J gave up 6 bases and V 5 bases, and 11 bases lay outside the gene matches. The CDR3 covers 16 residues. The CDR3 DNA sequence: TGTGCCAGCAGTGCCTCACAGGGGGCTTTGTCCAATGAGCAGTTCTTC. This gives the protein CASSASQGALSNEQFF.

The chain is built from TRBV7-2 and TRBJ1-1; no clear D. Trimming left V 2 bases short and J 1 base short, with 5 bases between. Germline-derived CDR1 and CDR2 are SGHTA and FQGNSA. The CDR3 extends over 13 amino acids. CDR3 loop: CASSLITNTEAFF. For the CDR3, the DNA is TGTGCCAGCAGCTTAATTACGAACACTGAAGCTTTCTTT.

The chain links TRBV4-2 to TRBJ1-4; D uncertain. Germline CDR1 LGHNA, CDR2 YNFKEQ. Trimming stripped 0 bases from V and 8 bases from J, with 22 bases between. This CDR3 contains 18 residues. The CDR3 nucleotides are TGTGCCAGCAGCCAAGATTTTCGTCCCTTTGACCAAACGGAAAAACTGTTTTTT. The encoded protein is CASSQDFRPFDQTEKLFF.